This TCR beta chain stems from a study of T cells in Graves' hyperthyroidism and ophthalmopathy. Study-level information: Blood was drawn when the patient was first diagnosed and still untreated. Study-level points and caveats: Ophthalmopathy was identified by the model a median 6.5 months ahead of onset. In the blood, most expanded thyroid clonotypes above 0.001 appeared as well.

A remark on this clonotype: Antigen unknown.

This CDR3 has 13 amino acids. The ends were cut back, 5 bases at V and 4 bases at J, with 11 bases in the middle. Among ophthalmopathy patients, the Clinical Activity Score reached at least 3, the NOSPECS grade reached at least 4, and duration remained under 3 months. The source material, RNA transcripts, was used to amplify TCR beta CDR3 regions. First-round RT-PCR with HTBI primers amplified the TCR CDR3 region. TCRdb itself ran the multiplex PCR reads through MiXCR, one entry per CDR3 protein. The repertoire has hundreds of thousands of distinct CDR3 sequences, approximately 25% of them found once; the top ten carry approximately 10%.

The sequence was collected from a woman in her 30s with Graves' ophthalmopathy. What was sequenced was blood. The J gene is TRBJ1-1, the V gene TRBV12-3 or TRBV12-4, with TRBD1 as a possible D gene (6 bases). The CDR3 coding sequence is TGTGCCAGCAGTCAGGGGACGGGCACTGAAGCTTTCTTT. As protein: CASSQGTGTEAFF.